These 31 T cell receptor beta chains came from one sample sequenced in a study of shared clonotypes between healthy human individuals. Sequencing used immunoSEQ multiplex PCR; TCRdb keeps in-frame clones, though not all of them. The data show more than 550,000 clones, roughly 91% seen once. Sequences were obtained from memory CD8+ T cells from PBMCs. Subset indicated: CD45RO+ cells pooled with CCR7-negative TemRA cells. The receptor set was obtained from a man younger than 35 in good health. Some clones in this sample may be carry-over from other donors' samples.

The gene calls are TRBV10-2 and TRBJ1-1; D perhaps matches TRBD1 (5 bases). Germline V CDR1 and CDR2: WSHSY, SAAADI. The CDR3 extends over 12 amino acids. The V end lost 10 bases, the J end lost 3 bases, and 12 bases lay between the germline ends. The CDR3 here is CATKSGDTEAFF. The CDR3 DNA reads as TGCGCCACCAAATCGGGGGACACTGAAGCTTTCTTT.

The CDR3 spells CASSFSPGGGEQYF. CDR3 DNA: TGTGCCAGCAGTTTCTCCCCCGGAGGTGGGGAGCAGTACTTC. The chain joins TRBV27 to TRBJ2-7; perhaps TRBD2 as D (5 bases). The V end lost 3 bases, the J end lost 7 bases, and 16 bases lay between the germline ends. The CDR3 length is 14 residues. The germline V gene encodes CDR1 MNHEY and CDR2 SMNVEV (reference sequence).

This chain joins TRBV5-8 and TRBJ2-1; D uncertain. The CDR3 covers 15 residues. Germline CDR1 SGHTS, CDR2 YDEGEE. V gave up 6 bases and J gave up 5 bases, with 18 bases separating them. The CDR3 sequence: CASIMGLSLDNEQFF. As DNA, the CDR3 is TGTGCCAGCATTATGGGCTTATCCCTTGACAATGAGCAGTTCTTC.

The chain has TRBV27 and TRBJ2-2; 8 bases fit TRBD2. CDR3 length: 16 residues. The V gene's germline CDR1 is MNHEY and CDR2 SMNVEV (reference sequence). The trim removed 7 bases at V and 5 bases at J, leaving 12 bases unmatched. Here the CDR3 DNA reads TGTGCCAGCACCCCTTTGGAGCGGGAGAGAACCGGGGAGCTGTTTTTT. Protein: CASTPLERERTGELFF.

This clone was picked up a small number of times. CDR3 loop: CASSTGRSNQPQHF. CDR3 DNA sequence: TGTGCCAGCAGCACCGGCCGTAGCAATCAGCCCCAGCATTTT. This sequence joins TRBV7-6 and TRBJ1-5; D remains unclear. Trimming removed 5 bases at V and 0 bases at J, with 8 bases between. The CDR3 is made up of 14 amino acids. Germline-derived CDR1 and CDR2 are SGHVS and FNYEAQ.

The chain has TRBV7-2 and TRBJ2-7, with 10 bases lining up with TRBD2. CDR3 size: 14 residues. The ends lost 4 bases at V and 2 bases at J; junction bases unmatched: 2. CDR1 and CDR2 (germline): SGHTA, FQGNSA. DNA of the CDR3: TGTGCCAGCAGCTCTAGCGGGAGCGCCTACGAGCAGTACTTC. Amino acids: CASSSSGSAYEQYF.

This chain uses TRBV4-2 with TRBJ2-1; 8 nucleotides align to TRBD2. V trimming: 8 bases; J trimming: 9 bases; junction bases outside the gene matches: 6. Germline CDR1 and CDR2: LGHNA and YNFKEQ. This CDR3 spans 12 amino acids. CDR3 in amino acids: CASAFAGGEQFF. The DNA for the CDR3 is TGTGCCAGCGCATTTGCGGGGGGTGAGCAGTTCTTC.

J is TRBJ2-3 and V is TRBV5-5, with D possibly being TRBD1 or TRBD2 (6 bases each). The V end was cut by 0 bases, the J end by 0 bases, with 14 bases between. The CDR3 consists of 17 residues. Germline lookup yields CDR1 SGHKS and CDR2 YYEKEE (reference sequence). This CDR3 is CASSLGLGGVSTDTQYF. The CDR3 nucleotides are TGTGCCAGCAGCTTGGGCTTGGGGGGCGTAAGCACAGATACGCAGTATTTT.

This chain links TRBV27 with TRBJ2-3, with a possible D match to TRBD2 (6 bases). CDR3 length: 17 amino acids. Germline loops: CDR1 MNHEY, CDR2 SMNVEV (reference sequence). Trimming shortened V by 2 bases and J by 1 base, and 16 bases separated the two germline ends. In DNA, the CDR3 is TGTGCCAGCAGTTTACGAAGACTAGTAGCGGGCACAGATACGCAGTATTTT. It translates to CASSLRRLVAGTDTQYF.

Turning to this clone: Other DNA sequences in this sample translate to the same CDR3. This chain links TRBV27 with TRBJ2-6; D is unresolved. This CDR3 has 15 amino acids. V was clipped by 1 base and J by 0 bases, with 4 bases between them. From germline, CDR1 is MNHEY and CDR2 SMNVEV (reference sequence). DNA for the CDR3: TGTGCCAGCAGTTTATTGGCCTCTGGGGCCAACGTCCTGACTTTC. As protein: CASSLLASGANVLTF.

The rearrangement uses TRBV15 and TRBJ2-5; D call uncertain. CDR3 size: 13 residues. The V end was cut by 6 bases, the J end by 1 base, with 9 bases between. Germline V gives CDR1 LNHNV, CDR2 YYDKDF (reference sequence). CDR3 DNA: TGTGCCACCAGGCAGACGGCCCAAGAGACCCAGTACTTC. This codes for CATRQTAQETQYF.

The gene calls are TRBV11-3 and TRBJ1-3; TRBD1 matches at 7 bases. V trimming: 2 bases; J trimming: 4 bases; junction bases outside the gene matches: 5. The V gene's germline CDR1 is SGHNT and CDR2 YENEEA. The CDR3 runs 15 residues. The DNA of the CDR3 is TGTGCCAGCAGCTTAACGTCGGGACAGGGAAACACCATATATTTT. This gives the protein CASSLTSGQGNTIYF.

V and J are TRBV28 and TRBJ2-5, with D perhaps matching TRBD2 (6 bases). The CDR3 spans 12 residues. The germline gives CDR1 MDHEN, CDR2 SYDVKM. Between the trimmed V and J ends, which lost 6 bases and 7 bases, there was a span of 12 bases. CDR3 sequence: CASSRRAGTQYF. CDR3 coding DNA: TGTGCCAGCAGCCGGAGGGCCGGGACCCAGTACTTC.

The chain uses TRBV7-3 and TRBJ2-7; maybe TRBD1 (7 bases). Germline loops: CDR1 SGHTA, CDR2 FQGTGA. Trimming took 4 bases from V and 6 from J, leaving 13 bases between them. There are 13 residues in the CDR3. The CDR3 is CASSSGTAGEQYF. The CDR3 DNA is TGTGCCAGCAGCTCCGGGACAGCGGGCGAGCAGTACTTC.

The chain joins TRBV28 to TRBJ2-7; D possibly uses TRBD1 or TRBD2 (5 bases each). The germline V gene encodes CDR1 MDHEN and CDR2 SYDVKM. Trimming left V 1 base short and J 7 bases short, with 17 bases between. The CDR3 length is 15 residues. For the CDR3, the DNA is TGTGCCAGCAGTTTATATGGGACCCTCCTCGGAGAGCAGTACTTC. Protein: CASSLYGTLLGEQYF.

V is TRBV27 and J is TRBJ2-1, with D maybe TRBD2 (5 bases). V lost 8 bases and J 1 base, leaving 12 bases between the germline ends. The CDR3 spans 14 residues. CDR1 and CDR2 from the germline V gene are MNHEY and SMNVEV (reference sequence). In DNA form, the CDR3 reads TGTGCCAGCGGACTTAGGGTGTCCTACAATGAGCAGTTCTTC. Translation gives CASGLRVSYNEQFF.

The CDR3 bases are TGTGCCAGCAGCGGCGGACACAAGAATGAGCAGTTCTTC. As protein: CASSGGHKNEQFF. The chain joins TRBV9 to TRBJ2-1; tentative D call: TRBD1 (5 bases). Germline CDR1 and CDR2: SGDLS and YYNGEE. V was clipped by 3 bases and J by 7 bases, with 11 bases between them. The CDR3 length is 13 residues. The variable domain in full, with the rest retrieved from reference TRBV9 and TRBJ2-1, is DSGVTQTPKHLITATGQRVTLRCSPRSGDLSVYWYQQSLDQGLQFLIQYYNGEERAKGNILERFSAQQFPDLHSELNLSSLELGDSALYFCASSGGHKNEQFFGPGTRLTVL.

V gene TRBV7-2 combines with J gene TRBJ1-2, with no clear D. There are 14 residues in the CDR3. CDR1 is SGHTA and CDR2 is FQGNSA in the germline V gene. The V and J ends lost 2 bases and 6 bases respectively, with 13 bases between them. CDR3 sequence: CASSLPTLADGYTF. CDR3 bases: TGTGCCAGCAGCTTACCGACCTTAGCGGATGGCTACACCTTC.

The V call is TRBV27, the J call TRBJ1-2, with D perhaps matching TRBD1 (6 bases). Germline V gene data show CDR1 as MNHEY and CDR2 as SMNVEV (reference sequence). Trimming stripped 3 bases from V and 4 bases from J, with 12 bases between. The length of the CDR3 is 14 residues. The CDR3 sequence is CASSFAGAVYGYTF. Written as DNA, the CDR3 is TGTGCCAGCAGTTTTGCGGGGGCCGTCTATGGCTACACCTTC.

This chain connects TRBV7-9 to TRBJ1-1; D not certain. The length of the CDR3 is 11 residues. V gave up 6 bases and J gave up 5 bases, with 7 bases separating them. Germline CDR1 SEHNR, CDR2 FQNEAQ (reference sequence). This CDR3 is CASSKTTEAFF. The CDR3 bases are TGTGCCAGCAGTAAAACGACTGAAGCTTTCTTT.

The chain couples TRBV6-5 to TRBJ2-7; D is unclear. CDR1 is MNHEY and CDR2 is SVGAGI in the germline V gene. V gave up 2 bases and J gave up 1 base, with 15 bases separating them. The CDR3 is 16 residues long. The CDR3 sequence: CASSYQSPRGSYEQYF. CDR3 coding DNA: TGTGCCAGCAGTTACCAGTCGCCCAGAGGATCCTACGAGCAGTACTTC.

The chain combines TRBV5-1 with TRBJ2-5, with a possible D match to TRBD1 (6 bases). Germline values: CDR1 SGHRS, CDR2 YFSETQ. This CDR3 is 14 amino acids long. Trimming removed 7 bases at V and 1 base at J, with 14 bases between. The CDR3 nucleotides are TGCGCCAGCTCAGGGGCCCTTTCCCAAGAGACCCAGTACTTC. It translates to CASSGALSQETQYF.

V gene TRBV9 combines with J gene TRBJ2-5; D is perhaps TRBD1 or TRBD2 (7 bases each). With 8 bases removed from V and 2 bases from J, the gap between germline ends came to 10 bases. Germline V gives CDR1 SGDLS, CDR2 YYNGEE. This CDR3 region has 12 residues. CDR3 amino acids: CASQGGQETQYF. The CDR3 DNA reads TGTGCCAGTCAGGGGGGGCAAGAGACCCAGTACTTC.

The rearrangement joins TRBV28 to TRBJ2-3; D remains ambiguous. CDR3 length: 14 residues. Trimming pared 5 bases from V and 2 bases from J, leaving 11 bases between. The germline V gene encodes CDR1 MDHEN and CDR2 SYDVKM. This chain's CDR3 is CASSPLSSTDTQYF. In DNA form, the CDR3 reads TGTGCCAGCAGTCCACTGAGTTCCACAGATACGCAGTATTTT. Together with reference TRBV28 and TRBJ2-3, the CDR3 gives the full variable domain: DVKVTQSSRYLVKRTGEKVFLECVQDMDHENMFWYRQDPGLGLRLIYFSYDVKMKEKGDIPEGYSVSREKKERFSLILESASTNQTSMYLCASSPLSSTDTQYFGPGTRLTVL.

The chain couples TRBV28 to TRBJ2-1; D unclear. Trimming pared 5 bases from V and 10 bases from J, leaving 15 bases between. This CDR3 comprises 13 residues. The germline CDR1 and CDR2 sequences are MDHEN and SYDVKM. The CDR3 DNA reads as TGTGCCAGCAGTCCCCGGACCAAAGCCGAGCAGTTCTTC. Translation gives CASSPRTKAEQFF.

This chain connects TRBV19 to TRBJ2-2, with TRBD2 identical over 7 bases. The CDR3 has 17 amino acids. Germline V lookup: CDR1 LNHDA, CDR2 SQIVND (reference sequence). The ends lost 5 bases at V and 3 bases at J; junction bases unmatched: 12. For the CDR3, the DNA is TGTGCCAGTAGTTCCCCCAGGGACTACGGGGACACCGGGGAGCTGTTTTTT. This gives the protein CASSSPRDYGDTGELFF. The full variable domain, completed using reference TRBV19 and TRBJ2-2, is DGGITQSPKYLFRKEGQNVTLSCEQNLNHDAMYWYRQDPGQGLRLIYYSQIVNDFQKGDIAEGYSVSREKKESFPLTVTSAQKNPTAFYLCASSSPRDYGDTGELFFGEGSRLTVL.

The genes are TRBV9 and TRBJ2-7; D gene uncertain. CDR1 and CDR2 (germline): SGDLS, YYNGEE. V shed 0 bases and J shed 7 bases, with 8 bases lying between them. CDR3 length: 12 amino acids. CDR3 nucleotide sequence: TGTGCCAGCAGCGTAGATGAAAGGGAGCAGTACTTC. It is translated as CASSVDEREQYF.

The CDR3 reads CASSYSRTDYEQYF. CDR3 sequence (DNA): TGTGCCAGCAGTTACTCCAGGACCGACTACGAGCAGTACTTC. The chain combines TRBV6-5 with TRBJ2-7, with D uncertain. This CDR3 is 14 amino acids long. Trimming shortened V by 0 bases and J by 3 bases, and 9 bases separated the two germline ends. Looked up from germline, CDR1 is MNHEY and CDR2 is SVGAGI.

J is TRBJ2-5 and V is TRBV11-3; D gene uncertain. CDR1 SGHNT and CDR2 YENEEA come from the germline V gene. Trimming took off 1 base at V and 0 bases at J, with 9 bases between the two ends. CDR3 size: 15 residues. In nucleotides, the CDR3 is TGTGCCAGCAGCTTAGGGGCAGAGTACCAAGAGACCCAGTACTTC. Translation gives CASSLGAEYQETQYF.

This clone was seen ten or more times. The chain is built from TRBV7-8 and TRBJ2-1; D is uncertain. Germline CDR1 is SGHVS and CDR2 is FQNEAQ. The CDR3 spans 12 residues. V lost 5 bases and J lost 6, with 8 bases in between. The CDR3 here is CASSGIPNEQFF. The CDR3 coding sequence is TGTGCCAGCAGCGGGATTCCCAATGAGCAGTTCTTC.

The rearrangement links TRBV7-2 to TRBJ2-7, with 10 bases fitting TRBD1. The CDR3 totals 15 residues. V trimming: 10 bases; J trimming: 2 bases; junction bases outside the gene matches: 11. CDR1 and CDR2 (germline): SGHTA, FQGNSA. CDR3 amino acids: CAIKLDRGPPYEQYF. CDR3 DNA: TGTGCCATCAAGCTCGACAGGGGGCCCCCCTACGAGCAGTACTTC.